Listed below are T cell receptor beta chains from one sample, sequenced in a study of blood T cells in healthy people across ages. One entry per CDR3 protein results from TCRdb running MiXCR on the 5' RACE reads. There are roughly 500,000 distinct CDR3 sequences in the sample; roughly a quarter occur only once, and around 18% lies in the top ten. The source material was blood. These receptors came from a woman in her seventies in good health. Each CDR3 is given with its conserved first and last residue. A D gene is named only where the DNA matches it firmly. Clone size is given for some rows only: seen once, a few or many times, or a class if the clone is expanded.

d_gene,abundance,j_gene,v_gene,CDR3nt,CDR3aa
NA,NA,TRBJ1-1,TRBV5-1,TGCGCCAGCAGCTTCACAGGTCTCGAAGCTTTCTTT,CASSFTGLEAFF
NA,few,TRBJ1-4,TRBV4-3,TGCGCCAGCAGCCCAAACCCGGGCCCCGAAAAACCGTTTTTT,CASSPNPGPEKPFF
TRBD2,NA,TRBJ2-1,TRBV13,TGTGCCAGCAGCTTGTCGACTAGCGGTTTAAAGTCCTACAATGAGCAGTTCTTC,CASSLSTSGLKSYNEQFF
TRBD2,few,TRBJ2-3,TRBV20-1,TGCAGTGCTAATCCCGGGACTAGCGGAACAGATACGCAGTATTTT,CSANPGTSGTDTQYF
NA,NA,TRBJ2-5,TRBV5-5,TGTGCCAGCAGCTTGCAGGGGGGGCAAGGGACCCAGTACTTC,CASSLQGGQGTQYF
TRBD1,NA,TRBJ2-5,TRBV9,TGTGCCAGCAGCGCTAGACAGGGCGAGGAGACCCAGTACTTC,CASSARQGEETQYF
NA,NA,TRBJ2-1,TRBV11-2,TGTGCCAGCAGCTTAAGAGGACTTGGCTACAATGAGCAGTTCTTC,CASSLRGLGYNEQFF
NA,once,TRBJ1-2,TRBV6-5,TGTGCCAGCAGTCGCACAGGCTCAGCTAACTATGGCTACACCTTC,CASSRTGSANYGYTF
NA,NA,TRBJ1-1,TRBV5-1,TGCGCCAGCAGCTCAGAGGGTGGTGAAGCTTTCTTT,CASSSEGGEAFF
NA,few,TRBJ1-4,TRBV12-3/TRBV12-4,TGTGCCAGCAGTTTGTCGGGGGCCGGGTCTAATGAAAAACTGTTTTTT,CASSLSGAGSNEKLFF
NA,NA,TRBJ1-2,TRBV29-1,TGCAGCGTTGTGCCCGGGGGGATGAGCTACACCTTC,CSVVPGGMSYTF
NA,NA,TRBJ1-2,TRBV7-2,TGTGCCAGCAGCTGGCTCACCGGGACAAGCTATGGCTACACCTTC,CASSWLTGTSYGYTF
NA,NA,TRBJ2-3,TRBV12-3/TRBV12-4,TGTGCCAGCAGTTTTATCGGGGCAGATACGCAGTATTTT,CASSFIGADTQYF
TRBD1,NA,TRBJ1-1,TRBV18,TGTGCCAGCTCACTAGGACAGGGGCTCGGTGAAGCTTTCTTT,CASSLGQGLGEAFF
NA,once,TRBJ2-7,TRBV20-1,TGCAGTGCTAGCGGGCCTTCACCCTACGAGCAGTACTTC,CSASGPSPYEQYF
NA,many,TRBJ2-7,TRBV6-5,TGTGCCAGCAGTTACCTAGGACAGTCCTACGAGCAGTACTTC,CASSYLGQSYEQYF
NA,NA,TRBJ2-3,TRBV24-1,TGTGCCACCGGAACAGATACGCAGTATTTT,CATGTDTQYF
TRBD2,NA,TRBJ2-5,TRBV24-1,TGTGCCACCAGTGAGGGTTCTGGAGCGGGGGGGCAAGAGACCCAGTACTTC,CATSEGSGAGGQETQYF
NA,NA,TRBJ2-1,TRBV7-2,TGTGCCAGCAGCGCCGCGACCCCGGTGACGAATGAGCAGTTCTTC,CASSAATPVTNEQFF
TRBD2,NA,TRBJ2-2,TRBV5-1,TGCGCCAGTGACCTGGGGGGGAACACCGGGGATCTGTTTTTT,CASDLGGNTGDLFF
TRBD1,NA,TRBJ2-5,TRBV6-6,TGTGCCAGCCTCAGGACAGGGACGGAGACCCAGTACTTC,CASLRTGTETQYF
NA,NA,TRBJ1-3,TRBV19,TGTGCCAGTAGTGACGGCTCCTCTGGAAACACCATATATTTT,CASSDGSSGNTIYF
NA,NA,TRBJ2-6,TRBV7-2,TGTGCCAGCAGCTTTAGACAGGCCCCGTCTGGGGCCAACGTCCTGACTTTC,CASSFRQAPSGANVLTF
TRBD1,NA,TRBJ1-6,TRBV20-1,TGCAGTGCTCCGTTGACAGGGGCGACCCATTCACCCCTCCACTTT,CSAPLTGATHSPLHF
NA,few,TRBJ1-3,TRBV24-1,TGTGCCACCAGTGATCCGGGGGTCTCTGGAAACACCATATATTTT,CATSDPGVSGNTIYF
TRBD1,NA,TRBJ2-7,TRBV20-1,TGCAGTGCTAGCACCGGGACAGGGAAATCGTCCGAGCAGTACTTC,CSASTGTGKSSEQYF
NA,NA,TRBJ2-2,TRBV12-3/TRBV12-4,TGTGCCAGCAGTTGGTCAGGGGGGGGGAACACCGGGGAGCTGTTTTTT,CASSWSGGGNTGELFF
TRBD1,NA,TRBJ2-3,TRBV7-3,TGTGCCAGCAGCCCGAACAGGGGCGATACGCAGTATTTT,CASSPNRGDTQYF
TRBD2,many,TRBJ2-5,TRBV2,TGTGCCAGCAGTGACGGGAGGCTCGCGGAGACCCAGTACTTC,CASSDGRLAETQYF
NA,NA,TRBJ1-2,TRBV29-1,TGCAGCGTTGAAGGCGCGGGGGGCTACACCTTC,CSVEGAGGYTF
TRBD2,NA,TRBJ2-1,TRBV20-1,TGCAGTGCTAGAGATCGGCGGGGGGGAGCCAATGAGCAGTTCTTC,CSARDRRGGANEQFF
TRBD1,NA,TRBJ1-2,TRBV20-1,TGCAGTGCTAGTAAATCCGGGACAGGGCCTTATGGCTACACCTTC,CSASKSGTGPYGYTF
NA,NA,TRBJ2-3,TRBV5-1,TGCGCCAGCAGCTTGTATTCCCCAGATACGCAGTATTTT,CASSLYSPDTQYF
NA,few,TRBJ2-4,TRBV7-2,TGTGCCAGCAGCTTAGTTGGGAACCTAGCCAAAAACATTCAGTACTTC,CASSLVGNLAKNIQYF
TRBD2,few,TRBJ2-5,TRBV13,TGTGCCAGCAGCTTAAACAGCGGGGGACTAGTGACCCAGTACTTC,CASSLNSGGLVTQYF
NA,NA,TRBJ1-2,TRBV7-2,TGTGCCAGCAGTAGCCAGGGAACGGGTGGCTACACCTTC,CASSSQGTGGYTF
TRBD1,NA,TRBJ2-7,TRBV25-1,TGTGCCAGCAGTGAATTGAGGGGACAGGGGACCGAGCAGTACTTC,CASSELRGQGTEQYF